Below are 20 T cell receptor beta chains sequenced from a single sample in a study of blood T cell repertoires in COVID-19. Libraries were prepared by immunoSEQ multiplex PCR; TCRdb keeps only in-frame clonotypes and omits some of them. Among some 180,000 clones listed, about 90% were seen once. Input material: peripheral blood. The receptors originated from a man aged 60-69 years with active or convalescent COVID-19.

The J gene is TRBJ2-2, the V gene TRBV14; 11 bases are a match to TRBD2. CDR1 and CDR2 from the germline V gene are SGHDN and FVKESK. After removal of 5 bases from V and 3 bases from J, the junction contained 2 bases not matched to a gene. There are 15 residues in the CDR3. CDR3 nucleotides: TGTGCCAGCAGCTCTAGCGGGGGGTACACCGGGGAGCTGTTTTTT. It translates to CASSSSGGYTGELFF.

This sequence joins TRBV4-1 and TRBJ1-5; unclear D gene. V lost 1 base and J 7 bases, leaving 8 bases between the germline ends. Germline CDR1 is MGHRA and CDR2 is YSYEKL. CDR3 length equals 13 residues. The CDR3 loop is CASSQGQSQPQHF. Written as DNA, the CDR3 is TGCGCCAGCAGCCAAGGGCAGTCCCAGCCCCAGCATTTT.

This rearrangement joins TRBV24-1 to TRBJ2-2; D might be TRBD2 (7 bases). The V end was cut by 9 bases, the J end by 7 bases, with 17 bases between. Germline V gene lookup returns CDR1 KGHDR and CDR2 SFDVKD. The length of the CDR3 is 14 residues. The CDR3 is CATAGGTFGGELFF. The CDR3 DNA reads TGTGCCACCGCCGGGGGGACATTCGGCGGGGAGCTGTTTTTT.

J is TRBJ2-2 and V is TRBV5-1; TRBD1 matches 9 bases. Germline V CDR1 and CDR2: SGHRS, YFSETQ. The CDR3 consists of 15 residues. V trimming: 4 bases; J trimming: 6 bases; junction bases outside the gene matches: 7. The CDR3 nucleotides read TGCGCCAGCAGCCAAGGGGACAGGGCCTCCGGGGAGCTGTTTTTT. Protein: CASSQGDRASGELFF.

J is TRBJ2-5 and V is TRBV18; unclear D gene. The CDR3 runs to 13 residues. Germline CDR1 reads KGHSH; CDR2 reads LQKENI. The V end lost 3 bases, the J end lost 5 bases, and 10 bases lay between the germline ends. The CDR3 DNA is TGTGCCAGCTCACCGTCCCGTTCGGAGACCCAGTACTTC. It yields the protein CASSPSRSETQYF.

The chain is built from TRBV10-3 and TRBJ2-7; 14 nucleotides line up with TRBD2. Germline V gene sequence: CDR1 ENHRY, CDR2 SYGVKD. The CDR3 has 15 residues. V dropped 5 bases and J dropped 5; count of bases not matched to a gene: 5. CDR3 sequence reads: CAISSGTSGGNEQYF. The CDR3 DNA sequence: TGTGCCATCAGTTCCGGGACTAGCGGGGGCAACGAGCAGTACTTC.

This clone showed up just a few times. This chain links TRBV4-1 with TRBJ2-2, with 8 bases aligning to TRBD1. The ends lost 2 bases at V and 0 bases at J; junction bases unmatched: 2. Germline loops: CDR1 MGHRA, CDR2 YSYEKL. CDR3 size: 16 residues. The CDR3, as DNA: TGCGCCAGCAGCCAACAGGGGGCTACGAACACCGGGGAGCTGTTTTTT. It yields the protein CASSQQGATNTGELFF.

The V call is TRBV3-1 (or the pseudogene TRBV3-2), the J call TRBJ2-7, with 7 bases that match TRBD2. Germline CDR1 LGHDT, CDR2 YNNKEL (reference sequence). This CDR3 is 15 amino acids long. The trim removed 6 bases at V and 1 base at J, leaving 9 bases unmatched. For the CDR3, the DNA is TGTGCCAGCAGTAACCTGGGGGGGGGATCCTACGAGCAGTACTTC. Translation gives CASSNLGGGSYEQYF.

The rearrangement links TRBV9 to TRBJ1-4, with 7 bases matching TRBD1. V lost 3 bases to trimming and J lost 14 bases; unmatched junction nucleotides: 4. Germline CDR1 SGDLS, CDR2 YYNGEE. The CDR3 extends over 11 amino acids. CDR3 sequence: CASSGDSHLFF. The CDR3 nucleotides read TGTGCCAGCAGCGGGGACAGCCACCTGTTTTTT.

V is TRBV5-1 and J is TRBJ2-7, with 11 bases aligning to TRBD2. V shed 3 bases, J shed 5 bases, and the junction held 4 bases outside the gene matches. Germline V CDR1 and CDR2: SGHRS, YFSETQ. This CDR3 comprises 14 residues. Written as DNA, the CDR3 is TGCGCCAGCAGCTACGGGACTAGCGGAGACGAGCAGTACTTC. Amino acids: CASSYGTSGDEQYF.

This clone occurred a few times. The rearrangement links TRBV11-2 to TRBJ1-1, with D unclear. The CDR3 consists of 15 residues. Trimming cost V 5 bases and J 6 bases, with 19 bases left between them. Germline CDR1 SGHAT, CDR2 FQNNGV. The CDR3 loop is CASSLRGTGKAEAFF. CDR3 nucleotides: TGTGCCAGCAGCCTCAGAGGTACGGGTAAGGCTGAAGCTTTCTTT.

This clone was observed a handful of times. The chain has TRBV25-1 and TRBJ2-2; no firm D call. Germline V lookup: CDR1 MGHDK, CDR2 SYGVNS. Trimming removed 0 bases at V and 1 base at J, with 6 bases between. The CDR3 totals 15 residues. The CDR3 sequence is CASSEYVRNTGELFF. The CDR3 nucleotides read TGTGCCAGCAGTGAATATGTTCGGAACACCGGGGAGCTGTTTTTT. Using reference TRBV25-1 and TRBJ2-2 for the parts outside the CDR3, the full variable domain is EADIYQTPRYLVIGTGKKITLECSQTMGHDKMYWYQQDPGMELHLIHYSYGVNSTEKGDLSSESTVSRIRTEHFPLTLESARPSHTSQYLCASSEYVRNTGELFFGEGSRLTVL.

In regard to this clone: An end of the junction does not agree with germline; a read error may underlie this. The chain couples TRBV30 to TRBJ1-2; 9 bases agree with TRBD1. Germline CDR1 is GTSNPN and CDR2 is SVGIG (reference sequence). The CDR3 runs to 13 residues. The CDR3 DNA sequence: TGTGCCTGGAGCTCACCTTTTGGACAGGGGCACCTCTTC. Translating gives CAWSSPFGQGHLF.

The rearrangement links TRBV6-6 to TRBJ2-3, with TRBD1 as a possible D gene (6 bases). This CDR3 spans 13 amino acids. V was pared by 6 bases and J by 3 bases, with 10 bases between. The germline gives CDR1 MNHNY, CDR2 SVGAGI (reference sequence). CDR3 sequence: CASRVTGTDTQYF. Here the CDR3 DNA reads TGTGCCAGCAGGGTAACAGGGACAGATACGCAGTATTTT.

In DNA, the CDR3 is TGTGCCAGCAGTTGGACGGGGGACACTGAAGCTTTCTTT. As protein: CASSWTGDTEAFF. V and J are TRBV6-5 and TRBJ1-1; the D gene is possibly TRBD1 (5 bases). V lost 4 bases, J lost 3 bases, and 9 bases lay in between. This CDR3 is 13 amino acids long. In germline, CDR1 is MNHEY, CDR2 SVGAGI.

This chain links TRBV5-1 with TRBJ2-1, with 13 bases matching TRBD2. This CDR3 contains 18 residues. V shed 1 base and J 0 bases; nucleotides not matched to a gene: 4. Germline CDR1 and CDR2: SGHRS and YFSETQ. CDR3 bases: TGCGCCAGCAGCTTGCGGACTAGCGGGGGCTCCTCCTACAATGAGCAGTTCTTC. Its protein product is CASSLRTSGGSSYNEQFF.

The gene calls are TRBV3-1 (or the pseudogene TRBV3-2) and TRBJ2-7; TRBD1 matches at 12 bases. The CDR3 is 12 residues long. The J segment lost 10 bases and the V segment lost 5 bases, leaving 3 bases of the junction unmatched. Germline lookup yields CDR1 LGHDT and CDR2 YNNKEL (reference sequence). The CDR3 DNA reads TGTGCCAGCAGCTCGGGACAGGGGGCCCAGTACTTC. Translating it yields CASSSGQGAQYF.

This sequence joins TRBV7-9 and TRBJ2-3; the D gene is possibly TRBD1 (6 bases). The V gene lost 4 bases and the J gene lost 6 bases, with 14 bases spanning the gap. The germline CDR1 and CDR2 sequences are SEHNR and FQNEAQ (reference sequence). The CDR3 is made up of 14 amino acids. CDR3 region: CASSSGAGPDTQYF. The CDR3 DNA is TGTGCCAGCAGCTCAGGGGCAGGGCCCGATACGCAGTATTTT.

The chain links TRBV10-3 to TRBJ1-1, with TRBD1 identical over 9 bases. The CDR3 is made up of 15 amino acids. Losses at the gene ends were 0 bases for V and 6 bases for J; bases not matched to a gene: 5. Germline V lookup: CDR1 ENHRY, CDR2 SYGVKD. CDR3 DNA sequence: TGTGCCATCAGTGAGTCGGGACAGGGAAGCGCTGAAGCTTTCTTT. This gives the protein CAISESGQGSAEAFF.

V is TRBV10-3 and J is TRBJ1-1; the D gene is possibly TRBD1 (5 bases). Trimming cost V 5 bases and J 2 bases, with 9 bases left between them. Germline assignment: CDR1 ENHRY and CDR2 SYGVKD. This CDR3 has 13 amino acids. The CDR3 sequence is CAISQGVNTEAFF. The CDR3 nucleotides are TGTGCCATCAGTCAAGGGGTAAACACTGAAGCTTTCTTT.